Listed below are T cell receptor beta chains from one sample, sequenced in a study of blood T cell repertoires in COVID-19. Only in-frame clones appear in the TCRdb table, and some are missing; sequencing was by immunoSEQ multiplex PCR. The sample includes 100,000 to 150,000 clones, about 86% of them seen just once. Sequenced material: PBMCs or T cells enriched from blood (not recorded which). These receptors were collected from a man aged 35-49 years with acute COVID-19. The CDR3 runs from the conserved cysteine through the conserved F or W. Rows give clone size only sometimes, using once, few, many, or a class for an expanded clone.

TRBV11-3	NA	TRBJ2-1	CASSLSSGLAGLSYNEQFF
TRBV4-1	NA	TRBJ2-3	CASSQDEASTDTQYF
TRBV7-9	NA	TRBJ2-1	CASATSGREGYEQFF
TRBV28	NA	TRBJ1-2	CASSFPDRVRNGYTF
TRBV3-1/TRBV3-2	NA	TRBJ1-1	CASSQIGGSTEAFF
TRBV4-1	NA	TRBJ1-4	CASSQEGRNNEKLFF
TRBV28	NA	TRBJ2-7	CASSLGQIEQYF
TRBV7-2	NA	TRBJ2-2	CASSLVGLAGEAGELFF
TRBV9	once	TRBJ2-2	CASSPKLKVPSGDTGELFF
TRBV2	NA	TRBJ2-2	CASSAGRAGGELFF
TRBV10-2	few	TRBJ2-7	CASSESGLRYEQYF
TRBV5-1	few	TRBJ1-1	CASSPRTGNTEAFF
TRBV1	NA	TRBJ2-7	CTSSRVQGYDEQYF